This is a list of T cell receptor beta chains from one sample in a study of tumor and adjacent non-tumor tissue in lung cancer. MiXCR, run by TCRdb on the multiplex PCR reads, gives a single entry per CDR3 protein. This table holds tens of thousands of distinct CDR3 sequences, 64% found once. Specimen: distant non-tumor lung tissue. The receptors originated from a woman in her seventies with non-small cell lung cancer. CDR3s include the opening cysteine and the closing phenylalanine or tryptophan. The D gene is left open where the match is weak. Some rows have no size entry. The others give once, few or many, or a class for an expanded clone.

cdr3_aa: CASSLGTSGPSSYNEQFF
v_call: TRBV7-9
d_call: TRBD2
clone_size: .

cdr3_aa: CSARDWAVTSYNEQFF
v_call: TRBV20-1
d_call: .
clone_size: many

cdr3_aa: CNVDPANNEQFF
v_call: TRBV29-1
d_call: .
clone_size: once

cdr3_aa: CASNRLVAGNEQFF
v_call: TRBV7-9
d_call: .
clone_size: once

cdr3_aa: CVISPGDRGMTF
v_call: TRBV10-3
d_call: TRBD1
clone_size: few

cdr3_aa: CSVDASYGAEAFF
v_call: TRBV29-1
d_call: .
clone_size: medium-sized

cdr3_aa: CTSRRSLSAGRHGEQFF
v_call: TRBV5-5
d_call: .
clone_size: .

cdr3_aa: CSVGVGTSGTDTQCF
v_call: TRBV29-1
d_call: .
clone_size: .

cdr3_aa: CANSHPLTSGTRTDTQYF
v_call: TRBV5-8
d_call: TRBD2
clone_size: .

cdr3_aa: CASSPGTDKSEAFF
v_call: TRBV13
d_call: TRBD1
clone_size: .

cdr3_aa: CASSLELQGVDTEAFF
v_call: TRBV11-2
d_call: .
clone_size: .

cdr3_aa: CTSSEGGGARGYF
v_call: TRBV6-1
d_call: .
clone_size: .

cdr3_aa: CAIRPDRDSSYEQYF
v_call: TRBV6-5
d_call: TRBD1
clone_size: .

cdr3_aa: CAGSLVLAGLCNEQFF
v_call: TRBV11-1
d_call: TRBD2
clone_size: .

cdr3_aa: CASSSAVISYNEQFF
v_call: TRBV28
d_call: .
clone_size: many

cdr3_aa: CASSSGLAGLVFYEQYF
v_call: TRBV5-4
d_call: TRBD2
clone_size: many

cdr3_aa: CAICEGGGGPYEQYF
v_call: TRBV10-3
d_call: .
clone_size: .

cdr3_aa: CASSPSPREAFF
v_call: TRBV5-6
d_call: .
clone_size: .

cdr3_aa: CASSLLAGQGNYGYTF
v_call: TRBV4-2
d_call: TRBD1
clone_size: many

cdr3_aa: CASSYRPRGRDTQYF
v_call: TRBV12-3/TRBV12-4
d_call: .
clone_size: many

cdr3_aa: CASGSRDGSDTGELFF
v_call: TRBV28
d_call: .
clone_size: .

cdr3_aa: CNVEDSYEQYF
v_call: TRBV29-1
d_call: .
clone_size: once

cdr3_aa: CASSATSGRIHEQYF
v_call: TRBV7-8
d_call: TRBD2
clone_size: many

cdr3_aa: CASRLLAGGGWSTDTQYF
v_call: TRBV28
d_call: TRBD2
clone_size: many

cdr3_aa: CAGSTASGSIETQYF
v_call: TRBV28
d_call: TRBD2
clone_size: .

cdr3_aa: CASSLARAANRPNIEGFF
v_call: TRBV11-1
d_call: .
clone_size: .

cdr3_aa: CSAYRAGTYNEQFF
v_call: TRBV29-1
d_call: TRBD2
clone_size: .

cdr3_aa: CASSQVVMGRSKEQYF
v_call: TRBV4-1
d_call: .
clone_size: many

cdr3_aa: CASSLLAVSTDTKYF
v_call: TRBV6-1
d_call: TRBD2
clone_size: .

cdr3_aa: CASSYLTSGRPGKLFF
v_call: TRBV6-5
d_call: TRBD2
clone_size: .

cdr3_aa: CSTRAPLGLADSVQFF
v_call: TRBV20-1
d_call: TRBD2
clone_size: .

cdr3_aa: CASSLAGVPGNTEAFF
v_call: TRBV5-1
d_call: .
clone_size: .

cdr3_aa: CTSSLQGAKNIRYF
v_call: TRBV12-3/TRBV12-4
d_call: .
clone_size: .

cdr3_aa: CASGLGALATEAFF
v_call: TRBV5-4
d_call: .
clone_size: .

cdr3_aa: CASRSTRVIPTGEQFF
v_call: TRBV6-2/TRBV6-3
d_call: .
clone_size: many

cdr3_aa: CASSLRTGTDPTNYGYTF
v_call: TRBV7-9
d_call: TRBD1
clone_size: many

cdr3_aa: CASRRDNNNEEIF
v_call: TRBV6-6
d_call: .
clone_size: .

cdr3_aa: CASSQEGTYYSGANVLIF
v_call: TRBV4-1
d_call: .
clone_size: .

cdr3_aa: CVSSSTRSGANVLTF
v_call: TRBV6-5
d_call: .
clone_size: .

cdr3_aa: CASIIAGDQPQHF
v_call: TRBV6-1
d_call: .
clone_size: many

cdr3_aa: CSVGGGAYGYTF
v_call: TRBV29-1
d_call: .
clone_size: many

cdr3_aa: CASSQGSRTLYEQYF
v_call: TRBV4-1
d_call: .
clone_size: many

cdr3_aa: CSVEGGWASAGELLF
v_call: TRBV29-1
d_call: .
clone_size: .

cdr3_aa: CVDLAGGLTTGELFF
v_call: TRBV10-2
d_call: TRBD1
clone_size: .

cdr3_aa: CAWSVKAYYEQYF
v_call: TRBV30
d_call: .
clone_size: many

cdr3_aa: CASSLSGYEQYF
v_call: TRBV11-3
d_call: .
clone_size: .

cdr3_aa: CASSQTVNTEAFF
v_call: TRBV11-2
d_call: .
clone_size: many

cdr3_aa: CSVEDYGNIIYF
v_call: TRBV29-1
d_call: .
clone_size: .

cdr3_aa: CASSSPSGSYNSPLHF
v_call: TRBV28
d_call: .
clone_size: many

cdr3_aa: CASSLGTGSYNEQSF
v_call: TRBV5-1
d_call: .
clone_size: few

cdr3_aa: CASSRLAGATGELFF
v_call: TRBV5-4
d_call: TRBD2
clone_size: many

cdr3_aa: CSAERGLSYEQYF
v_call: TRBV20-1
d_call: .
clone_size: many

cdr3_aa: CSVEGNSGDSKLYGYTF
v_call: TRBV29-1
d_call: .
clone_size: medium-sized

cdr3_aa: CASRSGGREANEQSF
v_call: TRBV28
d_call: TRBD2
clone_size: few

cdr3_aa: CATSLEWGDTEAFF
v_call: TRBV5-1
d_call: .
clone_size: .

cdr3_aa: CASSEQRRSEQYF
v_call: TRBV10-1
d_call: .
clone_size: .

cdr3_aa: CAGRWPGERGRGNTEAFF
v_call: TRBV13
d_call: .
clone_size: .

cdr3_aa: CASSWGLTTYEQYF
v_call: TRBV6-2/TRBV6-3
d_call: .
clone_size: .

cdr3_aa: CASTLMESYIEQSF
v_call: TRBV7-9
d_call: .
clone_size: .

cdr3_aa: CASSKFYVQCF
v_call: TRBV6-5
d_call: .
clone_size: .